A single sample is the source of the 12 T cell receptor beta chains below, sequenced in a study of OX40 agonist ivuxolimab in advanced cancers. Here immunoSEQ multiplex PCR was the method, and the copy in TCRdb shows in-frame clones only, minus some. The sample has 65,000 to 85,000 clones, 70% to 90% seen once. The specimen comprised CD4+ or CD8+ T cells sorted from blood, sampled in a trial of the OX40 agonist ivuxolimab. Receptors originate from an adult with an advanced solid tumor such as melanoma, head and neck, liver or kidney cancer.

In its sample, this clone was seen once. The rearrangement uses TRBV7-2 and TRBJ1-2; D remains unclear. V lost 5 bases to trimming and J lost 8 bases, with 15 bases between them. The CDR3 is 13 amino acids. Germline CDR1 SGHTA, CDR2 FQGNSA. CDR3 residues: CASSRQAPGGYTF. DNA of the CDR3: TGTGCCAGCAGCAGGCAGGCCCCGGGGGGCTACACCTTC.

CDR3 protein: CASSLSGGSDTQYF. The DNA of the CDR3 is TGTGCCAGCAGCCTGAGCGGGGGCTCAGATACGCAGTATTTT. The chain combines TRBV7-2 with TRBJ2-3, with TRBD2 identical over 8 bases. V trimming: 5 bases; J trimming: 4 bases; junction bases outside the gene matches: 5. The CDR3 is 14 amino acids. Germline-derived CDR1 and CDR2 are SGHTA and FQGNSA.

The chain uses TRBV27 and TRBJ2-7; maybe TRBD1 (7 bases). Germline V lookup: CDR1 MNHEY, CDR2 SMNVEV (reference sequence). V was cut by 2 bases and J by 1 base, with 18 bases left in between. The CDR3 totals 17 residues. The CDR3 DNA follows: TGTGCCAGCAGTTTAGGGACTTTGGACAGGAGGTCCTACGAGCAGTACTTC. It yields the protein CASSLGTLDRRSYEQYF.

This CDR3 is CASSDRGGTEAFF. The CDR3 DNA follows: TGTGCCAGCAGTGACAGGGGGGGCACTGAAGCTTTCTTT. The rearrangement uses TRBV6-4 and TRBJ1-1; D is perhaps TRBD1 (6 bases). CDR1 and CDR2 (germline): MRHNA, SNTAGT. The CDR3 runs to 13 residues. V was pared by 2 bases and J by 4 bases, with 8 bases between.

V usage is TRBV6-5 and J usage is TRBJ2-2, with D perhaps given as TRBD1 or TRBD2 (6 bases each). Germline V CDR1 and CDR2: MNHEY, SVGAGI. The CDR3 runs 15 residues. V lost 2 bases to trimming and J lost 7 bases, with 14 bases between them. This CDR3 is CASSYEGGRGGELFF. The CDR3 DNA reads as TGTGCCAGCAGTTACGAGGGGGGCCGCGGCGGGGAGCTGTTTTTT.

This rearrangement joins TRBV12-5 to TRBJ1-2; a weak D match, TRBD1 (6 bases). Germline CDR1 LGHNT, CDR2 FRNRAP. The CDR3 covers 16 residues. V gave up 0 bases and J gave up 7 bases, with 18 bases separating them. CDR3 sequence reads: CASGLVLSGGAGGYTF. CDR3 nucleotide sequence: TGTGCTAGTGGTTTGGTACTCTCGGGGGGCGCGGGTGGCTACACCTTC.

V is TRBV29-1 and J is TRBJ2-3, with 7 bases aligning to TRBD1. V shed 7 bases, J shed 2 bases, and the junction held 9 bases outside the gene matches. Germline CDR1 reads SQVTM; CDR2 reads ANQGSEA. CDR3 size: 14 residues. CDR3 nucleotides: TGCAGCGCCAGACGACAGGGATTCACAGATACGCAGTATTTT. This gives the protein CSARRQGFTDTQYF.

The chain has TRBV28 and TRBJ1-1; TRBD1 agrees at 9 bases. CDR1 and CDR2 (germline): MDHEN, SYDVKM. The CDR3 runs 15 residues. J lost 2 bases, V lost 6 bases, and 7 bases had no gene match. CDR3 amino acids: CASSLGQGSNTEAFF. CDR3 in DNA: TGTGCCAGCAGCCTGGGACAGGGATCAAACACTGAAGCTTTCTTT.

The rearrangement joins TRBV2 to TRBJ2-4; 11 bases are a match to TRBD1. The CDR3 loop spans 15 amino acids. Per germline, CDR1 SNHLY and CDR2 FYNNEI. J was trimmed by 6 bases and V by 8 bases; bases with no gene match: 9. CDR3 in amino acids: CASGGTGGRSNIQYF. Written as DNA, the CDR3 is TGTGCCAGCGGGGGGACAGGGGGAAGGTCAAACATTCAGTACTTC.

This clone occurred once. The gene calls are TRBV18 and TRBJ2-3; D not resolved. Germline CDR1 is KGHSH and CDR2 is LQKENI. The CDR3 runs 14 residues. The V end lost 6 bases, the J end lost 0 bases, and 10 bases lay between the germline ends. The DNA for the CDR3 is TGTGCCAGCTCCCTGGGGTTTAGCACAGATACGCAGTATTTT. This gives the protein CASSLGFSTDTQYF.

The chain recombines TRBV5-6 with TRBJ2-1; D not resolved. The CDR3 is made up of 15 amino acids. The germline V gene has CDR1 SGHDT and CDR2 YYEEEE. Trimming shortened V by 1 base and J by 6 bases, and 14 bases separated the two germline ends. CDR3 region: CASSLSRSNFNEQFF. The CDR3 DNA is TGTGCCAGCAGCTTGTCGAGGTCCAATTTCAATGAGCAGTTCTTC.

This clone was counted a single time. V and J are TRBV28 and TRBJ1-2; D is unclear. Germline V gene data show CDR1 as MDHEN and CDR2 as SYDVKM. The CDR3 totals 15 residues. V was shortened by 0 bases and J by 3 bases, with 11 bases between the two germline ends. The chain's CDR3 is CASSLWGGTYYGYTF. The CDR3 DNA reads as TGTGCCAGCAGTTTATGGGGCGGAACTTACTATGGCTACACCTTC.